A single sample is the source of the 16 T cell receptor beta chains below, sequenced in a study of shared T cell receptors in the human thymus. The data were produced by immunoSEQ multiplex PCR, yet TCRdb's version contains in-frame clones alone and is incomplete. The table has roughly 700,000 clones, more than 75% seen once. This sample was also put to use in a study of human thymus T cells.

The sample consisted of thymocytes. The receptors here all came from a boy younger than two with a congenital heart defect.

The rearrangement uses TRBV28 and TRBJ2-3, with 12 bases identical to TRBD2. Germline V gene data show CDR1 as MDHEN and CDR2 as SYDVKM. V shed 8 bases and J 3 bases; nucleotides not matched to a gene: 0. The CDR3 totals 13 residues. The CDR3 DNA sequence: TGTGCCAGCCTAGCGGGAGGGACAGATACGCAGTATTTT. Translating gives CASLAGGTDTQYF.

The J gene is TRBJ2-1, the V gene TRBV6-1, with 9 bases fitting TRBD1. Trimming took 1 base from V and 5 from J; bases not matched to a gene: 15. Per germline, CDR1 MNHNS and CDR2 SASEGT. The CDR3 is 19 amino acids. The CDR3 region is CASSEGGQGWGMINNEQFF. The CDR3 DNA follows: TGTGCCAGCAGTGAAGGGGGACAGGGCTGGGGGATGATCAACAATGAGCAGTTCTTC.

This chain links TRBV7-2 with TRBJ2-3; 8 bases are a match to TRBD2. The V gene's germline CDR1 is SGHTA and CDR2 FQGNSA. Losses at the gene ends were 3 bases for V and 2 bases for J; bases not matched to a gene: 13. The CDR3 contains 18 residues. CDR3 loop: CASSFCRVLADDTDTQYF. CDR3 nucleotides: TGTGCCAGCAGCTTTTGTAGGGTACTAGCGGACGACACAGATACGCAGTATTTT.

The V call is TRBV7-9, the J call TRBJ2-1; no firm D call. Looked up from germline, CDR1 is SEHNR and CDR2 is FQNEAQ (reference sequence). Trimming left V 5 bases short and J 1 base short, with 15 bases between. This CDR3 is built from 16 residues. The CDR3 DNA sequence: TGTGCCAGCAGCCCCTATCGGCAACAGTCCTACAATGAGCAGTTCTTC. This encodes CASSPYRQQSYNEQFF.

V gene TRBV29-1 combines with J gene TRBJ1-1, with D possibly matching TRBD1 (5 bases). Germline-derived CDR1 and CDR2 are SQVTM and ANQGSEA. The V end lost 3 bases, the J end lost 4 bases, and 12 bases lay between the germline ends. This CDR3 is 13 amino acids long. CDR3 coding DNA: TGCAGCGTTGAGGGGCGGCTCCCCACTGAAGCTTTCTTT. It codes for CSVEGRLPTEAFF.

The chain has TRBV4-3 and TRBJ2-3; 7 bases fit TRBD2. The germline CDR1 and CDR2 sequences are LGHNA and YSLEER. Trimming at V came to 0 bases and at J to 6 bases, leaving 15 bases not matched to a gene. The CDR3 has 18 amino acids. CDR3 in DNA: TGCGCCAGCAGCCAAGAGTTATGTGGAGGGAGGGCTATGGATACGCAGTATTTT. It codes for CASSQELCGGRAMDTQYF.

The chain uses TRBV14 and TRBJ2-5, with D perhaps TRBD1 (9 bases). The J call may not be correct, given that the DNA end is closer to TRBJ2-7. This CDR3 comprises 15 residues. In germline, CDR1 is SGHDN, CDR2 FVKESK. In nucleotides, the CDR3 is TGTGCCAGCAGCCAAGATGACAGGGGGACTAGCGAGCAGTACTTC. Its protein product is CASSQDDRGTSEQYF.

V usage is TRBV5-5 and J usage is TRBJ2-7; weak D call: TRBD2 (7 bases). This CDR3 has 13 amino acids. Germline V gives CDR1 SGHKS, CDR2 YYEKEE (reference sequence). The V end lost 2 bases, the J end lost 4 bases, and 10 bases lay between the germline ends. CDR3 sequence reads: CASSFGGRYEQYF. CDR3 nucleotides: TGTGCCAGCAGCTTCGGGGGGCGGTACGAGCAGTACTTC.

This clone was observed a handful of times. V is TRBV6-1 and J is TRBJ1-3, with 8 bases that match TRBD1. With V trimmed by 3 bases and J by 2 bases, 3 bases remained unmatched. Germline lookup yields CDR1 MNHNS and CDR2 SASEGT. This CDR3 is 15 amino acids long. Here the CDR3 DNA reads TGTGCCAGCAGTGAGCTCAGGGGGCCTGGAAACACCATATATTTT. This codes for CASSELRGPGNTIYF.

The rearrangement uses TRBV28 and TRBJ2-5; D might be TRBD2 (5 bases). CDR1 is MDHEN, CDR2 SYDVKM, per germline. The CDR3 is 16 amino acids. V shed 3 bases and J shed 2 bases, with 16 bases lying between them. In DNA, the CDR3 is TGTGCCAGCAGTTTTCGGGCTGCGGGTCGTCAAGAGACCCAGTACTTC. Encoded protein: CASSFRAAGRQETQYF.

In DNA, the CDR3 is TGTGCCAGCAGTTCCGGGACAGGGGAGGAAAAACTGTTTTTT. Its protein is CASSSGTGEEKLFF. The rearrangement links TRBV2 to TRBJ1-4; 10 positions match TRBD1. V lost 5 bases, J lost 8 bases, and 5 bases stayed unmatched. The CDR3 covers 14 residues. From germline, CDR1 is SNHLY and CDR2 FYNNEI.

The chain employs TRBV11-2 and TRBJ2-2; D gene ambiguous. The germline V and J ends were trimmed by 2 bases and 0 bases, with 10 bases remaining between them. Germline loops: CDR1 SGHAT, CDR2 FQNNGV. This CDR3 region has 16 residues. The CDR3 loop is CASSLPTAANTGELFF. Here the CDR3 DNA reads TGTGCCAGCAGCTTACCTACGGCGGCGAACACCGGGGAGCTGTTTTTT.

This sequence joins TRBV30 and TRBJ2-5; 9 bases are shared with TRBD1. This CDR3 contains 16 residues. The V gene end was trimmed by 2 bases and the J gene end by 4 bases; junction bases not matched to a gene: 11. Germline V lookup: CDR1 GTSNPN, CDR2 SVGIG (reference sequence). This CDR3 is CAWSCNRDRDAETQYF. For the CDR3, the DNA is TGTGCCTGGAGTTGCAACCGGGACAGGGACGCAGAGACCCAGTACTTC.

This clone appeared once. The rearrangement uses TRBV14 and TRBJ1-1, with 12 positions matching TRBD1. The length of the CDR3 is 15 residues. CDR1 and CDR2 from the germline V gene are SGHDN and FVKESK. With 6 bases clipped from V and 4 bases from J, the junction kept 6 bases outside the gene matches. Here the CDR3 DNA reads TGTGCCAGCAGTCCCGGGACAGGGGGCCGCACTGAAGCTTTCTTT. As protein: CASSPGTGGRTEAFF.

About this clone: Additional DNA sequences in this sample encode the identical CDR3. This rearrangement joins TRBV28 to TRBJ2-1; TRBD2 might be the D (6 bases). Germline CDR1 reads MDHEN; CDR2 reads SYDVKM. The CDR3 totals 12 residues. The V gene lost 2 bases and the J gene lost 7 bases, with 6 bases spanning the gap. CDR3 in DNA: TGTGCCAGCAGTTTAAGCGGGAATGAGCAGTTCTTC. It is translated as CASSLSGNEQFF.

The chain recombines TRBV27 with TRBJ2-5; 10 bases match TRBD1. The CDR3 is 16 residues long. After removal of 6 bases from V and 5 bases from J, the junction contained 12 bases not matched to a gene. The V gene's germline CDR1 is MNHEY and CDR2 SMNVEV (reference sequence). The DNA for the CDR3 is TGTGCCAGCAGCTCCCGCCGGGACAGGGGTTGGGAGACCCAGTACTTC. Its protein product is CASSSRRDRGWETQYF.